This T cell receptor beta chain was sequenced for a study of identical twins. TCRdb reprocessed the 5' RACE reads with MiXCR, giving one entry per CDR3 protein. The profile shows 460,000 or so distinct CDR3 sequences, 14% of them singletons. Trimming took 3 bases from V and 2 from J, leaving 14 bases between them. CDR1 and CDR2 (germline): SGHTS, YDEGEE. This CDR3 has 15 residues. These data were also filed under a second study, of yellow fever vaccine responses in identical twins.

Input material: CD4+ T cells sorted from blood. The chain employs TRBV5-8 and TRBJ1-2; D is possibly TRBD1 (6 bases). This receptor was identified in a woman between 18 and 30 years old in good health. The CDR3 reads CASSSRGGFNYGYTF. In DNA form, the CDR3 reads TGTGCCAGCAGCTCACGGGGGGGCTTCAACTATGGCTACACCTTC.